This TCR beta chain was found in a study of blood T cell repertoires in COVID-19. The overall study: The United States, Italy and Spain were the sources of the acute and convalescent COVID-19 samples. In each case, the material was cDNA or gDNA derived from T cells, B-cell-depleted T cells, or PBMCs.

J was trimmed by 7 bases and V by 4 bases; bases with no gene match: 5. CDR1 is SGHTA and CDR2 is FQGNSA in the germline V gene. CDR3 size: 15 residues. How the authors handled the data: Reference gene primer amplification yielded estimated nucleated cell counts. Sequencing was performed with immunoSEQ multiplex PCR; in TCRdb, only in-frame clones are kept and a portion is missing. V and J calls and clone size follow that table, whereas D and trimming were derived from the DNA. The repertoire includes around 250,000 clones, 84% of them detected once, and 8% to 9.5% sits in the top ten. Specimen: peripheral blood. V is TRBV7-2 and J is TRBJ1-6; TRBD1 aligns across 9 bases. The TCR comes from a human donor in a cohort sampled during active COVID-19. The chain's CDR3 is CASSSATGGNSPLHF. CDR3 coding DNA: TGTGCCAGCAGCTCGGCCACAGGGGGCAATTCACCCCTCCACTTT.